This T cell receptor beta chain was found in a study of graft-versus-host responses after intestinal transplantation. Study summary: Every recipient underwent anti-thymocyte globulin induction, then tacrolimus and steroids for roughly 3 years.

Sequenced by immunoSEQ multiplex PCR; TCRdb stores in-frame clones only, minus some. In the table there are 15,000 to 20,000 clones, 80% to 90% of which are singletons. Trimming took off 5 bases at V and 5 bases at J, with 18 bases between the two ends. This CDR3 region has 15 residues. Looked up from germline, CDR1 is MNHEY and CDR2 is SMNVEV (reference sequence). Of note for this clone: Its antigen is undetermined.

Overall study findings and caveats: Detection of GvH clones occurred in recipient marrow, and some had their first appearance in ileum or blood. Early declines in HvG clones that occurred post-transplant were associated with peak circulating GvH clone levels.

Sequencing used PBMCs, obtained around 110 days after intestinal transplant. The receptor was isolated from a human patient who received an intestinal transplant, so some T cells may come from the graft donor. The gene calls are TRBV27 and TRBJ2-5; D unclear. CDR3 in amino acids: CASSPATTLRETQYF. The CDR3 DNA follows: TGTGCCAGCAGTCCAGCTACGACCCTCAGGGAGACCCAGTACTTC.